A single sample gave rise to the 12 T cell receptor beta chains below, sequenced in a study of cytomegalovirus exposure and HLA in healthy donors. The PCR had 60 Vbeta and 13 Jbeta primers. TCRdb keeps only in-frame clones here, not all; method: immunoSEQ multiplex PCR. The profile shows about 120,000 clones, 65% to 80% of them singletons. Material for sequencing was PBMCs. Source of these receptors: a female donor in good health and CMV-seronegative.

V gene TRBV7-2 combines with J gene TRBJ2-7, with 12 nucleotides matching TRBD2. The V and J ends lost 5 bases and 2 bases, in that order; junction bases with no gene match: 7. There are 16 residues in the CDR3. Per the germline V gene, CDR1 is SGHTA and CDR2 is FQGNSA. The CDR3 DNA reads as TGTGCCAGCAGCCCGACTAGCGGGGGTTCCCCCTACGAGCAGTACTTC. This sequence encodes CASSPTSGGSPYEQYF.

The rearrangement uses TRBV5-1 and TRBJ2-2; a possible D gene is TRBD1 (6 bases). This CDR3 comprises 14 residues. From germline, CDR1 is SGHRS and CDR2 YFSETQ. V was cut by 4 bases and J by 4 bases, with 11 bases left in between. The CDR3 nucleotides read TGCGCCAGCAGCATCGGACAGAGCACCGGGGAGCTGTTTTTT. Translated: CASSIGQSTGELFF.

V is TRBV29-1 and J is TRBJ1-1, with a possible D match to TRBD1 (6 bases). The V and J ends lost 5 bases and 0 bases respectively, with 13 bases between them. This CDR3 comprises 14 residues. From germline, CDR1 is SQVTM and CDR2 ANQGSEA. The chain's CDR3 is CSVCRDMLNTEAFF. CDR3 in DNA: TGCAGCGTTTGTAGGGACATGTTGAACACTGAAGCTTTCTTT.

The chain recombines TRBV6-9 with TRBJ2-1, with 11 bases aligning to TRBD2. With 6 bases clipped from V and 7 bases from J, the junction kept 14 bases outside the gene matches. The germline V gene encodes CDR1 MNHGY and CDR2 SVAAGI. The CDR3 length is 17 residues. Written as DNA, the CDR3 is TGTGCCAGCAGCTCCAAAATAGCGGGGGGGCGAAAGAATGAGCAGTTCTTC. Protein: CASSSKIAGGRKNEQFF.

Details on this clone: This sample also contains other DNA sequences that code for the same CDR3. This chain connects TRBV9 to TRBJ1-2; D gene unclear. The V gene's germline CDR1 is SGDLS and CDR2 YYNGEE. Trimming left V 5 bases short and J 7 bases short, with 12 bases between. This CDR3 spans 12 amino acids. This CDR3 reads CASSQEGLGYTF. CDR3 in DNA: TGTGCCAGCAGTCAAGAGGGCCTTGGCTACACCTTC.

This sequence joins TRBV9 and TRBJ1-5; 7 positions agree with TRBD1. This CDR3 contains 15 residues. V lost 2 bases, J lost 2 bases, and 4 bases stayed unmatched. From germline, CDR1 is SGDLS and CDR2 YYNGEE. The CDR3 nucleotides read TGTGCCAGCAGCGTTACAGGGGATGGCAATCAGCCCCAGCATTTT. This translates into CASSVTGDGNQPQHF. Full variable domain (rest looked up from reference TRBV9 and TRBJ1-5): DSGVTQTPKHLITATGQRVTLRCSPRSGDLSVYWYQQSLDQGLQFLIQYYNGEERAKGNILERFSAQQFPDLHSELNLSSLELGDSALYFCASSVTGDGNQPQHFGDGTRLSIL.

The V call is TRBV5-4, the J call TRBJ1-2; TRBD1 aligns across 8 bases. The V and J ends lost 4 bases and 8 bases, in that order; junction bases with no gene match: 7. Looked up from germline, CDR1 is SGHNT and CDR2 is YYREEE (reference sequence). The CDR3 length is 13 residues. The CDR3 DNA sequence: TGTGCCAGCAGCACACAGGGGGATCGGGGCTACACCTTC. It translates to CASSTQGDRGYTF.

J is TRBJ1-2 and V is TRBV5-4; a weak D match, TRBD1 (5 bases). The V and J ends lost 0 bases and 2 bases respectively, with 11 bases between them. The CDR3 sequence is 15 residues long. Looked up from germline, CDR1 is SGHNT and CDR2 is YYREEE (reference sequence). The CDR3 DNA reads TGTGCCAGCAGCTTGGCCTTGAGACAGAACTATGGCTACACCTTC. Translation gives CASSLALRQNYGYTF.

This chain links TRBV19 with TRBJ1-5, with 9 positions matching TRBD1. This CDR3 spans 15 amino acids. Germline V gives CDR1 LNHDA, CDR2 SQIVND (reference sequence). Trimming cost V 5 bases and J 6 bases; bases outside gene matches: 8. CDR3 nucleotide sequence: TGTGCCAGTAGTTTCGGGACAGGGTCATTTCAGCCCCAGCATTTT. Protein product: CASSFGTGSFQPQHF.

The J gene is TRBJ1-2, the V gene TRBV19; D gene ambiguous. The CDR3 has 12 residues. The V and J ends lost 4 bases and 8 bases respectively, with 11 bases between them. CDR1 LNHDA and CDR2 SQIVND come from the germline V gene (reference sequence). As DNA, the CDR3 is TGTGCCAGTAGTACCCTAACTCTGGGCTACACCTTC. Translation: CASSTLTLGYTF.

The V call is TRBV28, the J call TRBJ1-5, with D perhaps matching TRBD1 (5 bases). V lost 5 bases and J lost 7, with 9 bases in between. This CDR3 comprises 12 residues. Germline CDR1 and CDR2: MDHEN and SYDVKM. The CDR3 nucleotides are TGTGCCAGCAGTATCAGGGCCCAGCCCCAGCATTTT. It encodes CASSIRAQPQHF.

This clone appeared once. This chain links TRBV5-5 with TRBJ2-7; D is unresolved. Deletions cut 1 base from V and 2 bases from J, with 4 bases between. Germline V gives CDR1 SGHKS, CDR2 YYEKEE (reference sequence). The CDR3 runs to 12 residues. CDR3 region: CASSLTPYEQYF. CDR3 nucleotides: TGTGCCAGCAGCTTGACTCCCTACGAGCAGTACTTC.